A selection of T cell receptor beta chains follows, all from one sample in a study of cytomegalovirus exposure and HLA in healthy donors. The repertoire was sequenced with immunoSEQ multiplex PCR; TCRdb's copy has only in-frame clones and lacks some. The sample consists of fewer than 80,000 clones, 65% to 80% of them appearing once. Material: PBMCs. These receptors all come from a woman in her 30s in good health and CMV-seronegative. Each CDR3 is given with its conserved first and last residue. D genes are given only for firm matches. Some rows have no size entry. The others give once, few or many, or a class for an expanded clone.

D	V	size	J	CDR3	DNA
NA	TRBV10-3	NA	TRBJ1-1	CAISESWGETTEAFF	TGTGCCATCAGTGAGTCGTGGGGGGAAACGACTGAAGCTTTCTTT
TRBD2	TRBV7-8	once	TRBJ2-1	CASSLGIGGRYNEQFF	TGTGCCAGCAGCTTAGGGATAGGCGGGAGATACAATGAGCAGTTCTTC
TRBD2	TRBV5-4	NA	TRBJ2-1	CASSPALGGPNNEQFF	TGTGCCAGCAGCCCCGCGCTGGGAGGGCCTAACAATGAGCAGTTCTTC
TRBD1	TRBV6-5	NA	TRBJ2-7	CASRLRDRGGGQQYF	TGTGCCAGTCGCCTTCGGGACAGGGGGGGCGGACAGCAGTACTTC
NA	TRBV7-7	NA	TRBJ1-3	CASSLTPGNTIYF	TGTGCCAGCAGCTTAACTCCCGGAAACACCATATATTTT
NA	TRBV5-1	NA	TRBJ1-1	CASSLTGGITEAFF	TGCGCCAGCAGCTTGACGGGGGGCATCACTGAAGCTTTCTTT
NA	TRBV5-1	few	TRBJ2-7	CASSTTTTGRASYEQYF	TGCGCCAGCAGCACCACAACGACAGGCCGTGCCTCCTACGAGCAGTACTTC
TRBD1	TRBV5-6	NA	TRBJ1-1	CASSPFKWTGALNTEAFF	TGTGCCAGCAGCCCCTTTAAGTGGACAGGGGCCCTGAACACTGAAGCTTTCTTT
TRBD1	TRBV7-2	NA	TRBJ1-1	CASSSLPGQEAFF	TGTGCCAGCAGCTCACTGCCGGGACAGGAAGCTTTCTTT
NA	TRBV2	NA	TRBJ2-5	CASTPRPPYQETQYF	TGTGCCAGCACTCCGCGCCCTCCGTACCAAGAGACCCAGTACTTC
TRBD1	TRBV4-1	NA	TRBJ1-2	CASSQVIPRGQSYGYTF	TGCGCCAGCAGCCAAGTCATCCCCAGGGGGCAATCCTATGGCTACACCTTC
NA	TRBV19	NA	TRBJ2-1	CASLPDSRLQWEQFF	TGTGCCAGTCTTCCGGACAGCAGACTACAATGGGAGCAGTTCTTC
NA	TRBV30	NA	TRBJ2-3	CAWSLTRTDTQYF	TGTGCCTGGAGTCTAACTCGCACAGATACGCAGTATTTT
NA	TRBV27	few	TRBJ1-2	CASSLGTKGGYGYPF	TGTGCCAGCAGTTTAGGGACAAAGGGTGGTTATGGCTACCCCTTC
TRBD2	TRBV5-1	once	TRBJ2-3	CASSPEGSSGRASADTQYF	TGCGCCAGCAGCCCGGAGGGTTCTAGCGGGAGGGCGAGCGCAGATACGCAGTATTTT
TRBD1	TRBV30	NA	TRBJ2-7	CAWAEGQYYEQYF	TGTGCCTGGGCCGAGGGACAGTACTACGAGCAGTACTTC
TRBD1	TRBV7-9	NA	TRBJ2-7	CSSSLAHQGQSYEQYF	TGTTCCAGCAGCTTAGCCCACCAGGGACAGAGCTACGAGCAGTACTTC
TRBD1	TRBV30	NA	TRBJ1-5	CAWGLDRGRSQPQHF	TGTGCCTGGGGTCTCGACAGGGGGCGATCTCAGCCCCAGCATTTT
TRBD1	TRBV6-6	NA	TRBJ2-2	CASSDQGASTGELFF	TGTGCCAGCAGCGACCAGGGGGCGAGTACCGGGGAGCTGTTTTTT
NA	TRBV2	NA	TRBJ1-5	CASRPQGAGNQPQHF	TGTGCCAGCAGACCACAGGGAGCAGGCAATCAGCCCCAGCATTTT
TRBD1	TRBV6-1	NA	TRBJ1-2	CASSFRDRGNYGYTF	TGTGCCAGCAGTTTCCGGGACAGGGGTAACTATGGCTACACCTTC
TRBD1	TRBV5-6	NA	TRBJ1-5	CASSLAGGGNQPQHF	TGTGCCAGCAGCTTGGCAGGGGGCGGCAATCAGCCCCAGCATTTT
NA	TRBV27	NA	TRBJ1-1	CASSLSRGVKAFF	TGTGCCAGCAGTTTATCGCGGGGCGTAAAAGCTTTCTTT
NA	TRBV9	few	TRBJ1-4	CASSGIGPDKKLFF	TGTGCCAGCAGCGGGATAGGGCCGGACAAAAAACTGTTTTTT
TRBD2	TRBV5-1	NA	TRBJ2-3	CASKPVSGGPGTDTQYF	TGCGCCAGCAAACCTGTCTCGGGAGGGCCAGGCACAGATACGCAGTATTTT
NA	TRBV7-2	NA	TRBJ2-5	CASSSIGGVQETQYF	TGTGCCAGCAGCTCAATAGGGGGGGTCCAAGAGACCCAGTACTTC
NA	TRBV19	medium-sized	TRBJ2-3	CASSNPLDSGTDTQYF	TGTGCCAGTAGTAACCCCCTAGACTCAGGCACAGATACGCAGTATTTT